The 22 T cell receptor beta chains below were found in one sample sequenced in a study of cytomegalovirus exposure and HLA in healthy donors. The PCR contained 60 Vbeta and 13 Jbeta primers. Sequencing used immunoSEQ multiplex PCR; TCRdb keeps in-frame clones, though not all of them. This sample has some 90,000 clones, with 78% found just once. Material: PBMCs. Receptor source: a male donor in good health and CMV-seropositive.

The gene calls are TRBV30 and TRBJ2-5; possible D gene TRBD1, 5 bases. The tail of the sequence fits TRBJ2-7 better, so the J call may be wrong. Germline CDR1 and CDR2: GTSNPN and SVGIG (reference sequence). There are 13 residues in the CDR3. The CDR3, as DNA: TGTGCCTGGAGTAGAGCAGGGTTATACGAGCAGTACTTC. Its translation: CAWSRAGLYEQYF.

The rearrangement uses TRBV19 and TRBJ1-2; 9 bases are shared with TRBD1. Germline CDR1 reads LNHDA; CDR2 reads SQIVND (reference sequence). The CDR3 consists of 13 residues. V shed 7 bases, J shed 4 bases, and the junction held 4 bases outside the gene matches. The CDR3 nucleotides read TGTGCCAGTACAATGACAGGGGGCTATGGCTACACCTTC. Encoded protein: CASTMTGGYGYTF.

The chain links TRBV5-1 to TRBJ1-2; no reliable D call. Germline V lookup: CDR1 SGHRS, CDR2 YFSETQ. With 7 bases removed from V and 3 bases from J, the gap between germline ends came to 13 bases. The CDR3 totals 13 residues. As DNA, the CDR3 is TGCGCCAGCGCTGTGACGGAGTACTATGGCTACACCTTC. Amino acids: CASAVTEYYGYTF.

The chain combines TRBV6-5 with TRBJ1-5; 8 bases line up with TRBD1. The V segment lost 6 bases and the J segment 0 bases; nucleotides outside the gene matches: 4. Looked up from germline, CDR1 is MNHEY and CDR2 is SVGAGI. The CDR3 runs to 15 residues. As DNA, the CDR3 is TGTGCCAGCAGAAAGACAGGGGATAGCAATCAGCCCCAGCATTTT. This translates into CASRKTGDSNQPQHF.

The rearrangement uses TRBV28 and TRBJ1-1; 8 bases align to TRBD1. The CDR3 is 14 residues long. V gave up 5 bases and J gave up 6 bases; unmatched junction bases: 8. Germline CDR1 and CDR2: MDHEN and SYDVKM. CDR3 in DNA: TGTGCCAGCAGTCCACAGGGGGGCCCCCCTGAAGCTTTCTTT. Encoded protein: CASSPQGGPPEAFF. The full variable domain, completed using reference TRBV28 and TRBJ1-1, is DVKVTQSSRYLVKRTGEKVFLECVQDMDHENMFWYRQDPGLGLRLIYFSYDVKMKEKGDIPEGYSVSREKKERFSLILESASTNQTSMYLCASSPQGGPPEAFFGQGTRLTVV.

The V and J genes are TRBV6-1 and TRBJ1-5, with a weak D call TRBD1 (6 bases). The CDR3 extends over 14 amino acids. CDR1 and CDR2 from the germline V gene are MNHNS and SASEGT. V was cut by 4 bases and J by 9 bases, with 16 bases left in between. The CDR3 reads CASSGSGGPRPQHF. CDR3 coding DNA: TGTGCCAGCAGTGGAAGCGGGGGCCCCAGGCCCCAGCATTTT.

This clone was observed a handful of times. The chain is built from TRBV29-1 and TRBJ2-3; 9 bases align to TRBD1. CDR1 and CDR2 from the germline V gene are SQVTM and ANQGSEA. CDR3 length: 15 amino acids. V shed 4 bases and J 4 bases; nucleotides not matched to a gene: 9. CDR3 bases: TGCAGCGTTGGAGGCGGGACAGGGAGGGCAGATACGCAGTATTTT. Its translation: CSVGGGTGRADTQYF.

The CDR3 protein is CASTPGQGFNEQFF. CDR3 DNA sequence: TGTGCCAGCACCCCGGGACAGGGGTTCAATGAGCAGTTCTTC. V is TRBV27 and J is TRBJ2-1; 10 bases align to TRBD1. The trim removed 7 bases at V and 6 bases at J, leaving 6 bases unmatched. The CDR3 contains 14 residues. Germline V gene lookup returns CDR1 MNHEY and CDR2 SMNVEV (reference sequence).

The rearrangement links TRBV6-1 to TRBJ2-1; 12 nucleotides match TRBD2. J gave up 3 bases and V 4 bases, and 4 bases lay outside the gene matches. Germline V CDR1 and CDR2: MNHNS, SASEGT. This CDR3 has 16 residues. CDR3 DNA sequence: TGTGCCAGCAGTGCGACTAGCGGGGGTTTCTACAATGAGCAGTTCTTC. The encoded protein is CASSATSGGFYNEQFF.

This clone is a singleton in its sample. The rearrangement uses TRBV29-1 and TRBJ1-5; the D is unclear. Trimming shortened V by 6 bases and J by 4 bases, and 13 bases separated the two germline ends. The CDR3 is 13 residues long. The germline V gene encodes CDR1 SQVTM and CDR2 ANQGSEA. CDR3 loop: CSVAPGGNQPQHF. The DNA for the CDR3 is TGCAGCGTGGCTCCGGGTGGGAATCAGCCCCAGCATTTT.

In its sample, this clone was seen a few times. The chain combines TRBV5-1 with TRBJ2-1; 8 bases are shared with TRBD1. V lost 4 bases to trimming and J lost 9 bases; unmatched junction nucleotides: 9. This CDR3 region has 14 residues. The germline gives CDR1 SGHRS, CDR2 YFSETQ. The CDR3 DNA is TGCGCCAGCAGCCAAACAGTACAGGGGGGTGAGCAGTTCTTC. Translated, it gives CASSQTVQGGEQFF.

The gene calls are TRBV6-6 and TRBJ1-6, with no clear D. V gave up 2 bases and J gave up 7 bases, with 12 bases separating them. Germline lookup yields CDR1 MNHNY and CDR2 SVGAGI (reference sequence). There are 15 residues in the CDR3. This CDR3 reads CASSYPEMVNSPLHF. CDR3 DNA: TGTGCCAGCAGTTACCCGGAGATGGTCAATTCACCCCTCCACTTT.

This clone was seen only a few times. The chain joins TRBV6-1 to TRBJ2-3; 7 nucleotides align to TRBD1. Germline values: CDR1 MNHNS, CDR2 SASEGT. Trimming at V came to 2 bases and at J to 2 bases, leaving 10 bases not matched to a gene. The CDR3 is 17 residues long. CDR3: CASSEYLGQTITDTQYF. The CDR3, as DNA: TGTGCCAGCAGTGAATATCTGGGACAGACTATCACAGATACGCAGTATTTT.

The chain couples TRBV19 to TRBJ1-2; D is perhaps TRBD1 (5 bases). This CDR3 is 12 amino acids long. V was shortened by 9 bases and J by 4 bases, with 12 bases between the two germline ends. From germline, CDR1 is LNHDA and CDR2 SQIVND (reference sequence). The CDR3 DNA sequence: TGTGCCAGCTCTGAAAGGGGCTATGGCTACACCTTC. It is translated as CASSERGYGYTF. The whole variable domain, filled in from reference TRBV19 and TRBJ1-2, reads DGGITQSPKYLFRKEGQNVTLSCEQNLNHDAMYWYRQDPGQGLRLIYYSQIVNDFQKGDIAEGYSVSREKKESFPLTVTSAQKNPTAFYLCASSERGYGYTFGSGTRLTVV.

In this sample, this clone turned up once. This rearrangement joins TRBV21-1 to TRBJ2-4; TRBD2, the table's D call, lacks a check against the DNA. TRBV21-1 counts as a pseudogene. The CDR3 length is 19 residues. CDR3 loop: CASSKNSEEGALAKNIQYF. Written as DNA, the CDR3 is TGTGCCAGCAGCAAAAATTCAGAGGAGGGAGCCTTAGCCAAAAACATTCAGTACTTC.

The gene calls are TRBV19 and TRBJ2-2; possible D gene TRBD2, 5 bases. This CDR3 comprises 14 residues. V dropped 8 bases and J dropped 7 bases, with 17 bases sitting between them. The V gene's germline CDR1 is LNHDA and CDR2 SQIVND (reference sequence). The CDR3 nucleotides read TGTGCCAGTGGGATAGTGGCGAGGGACGGGGAGCTGTTTTTT. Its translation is CASGIVARDGELFF.

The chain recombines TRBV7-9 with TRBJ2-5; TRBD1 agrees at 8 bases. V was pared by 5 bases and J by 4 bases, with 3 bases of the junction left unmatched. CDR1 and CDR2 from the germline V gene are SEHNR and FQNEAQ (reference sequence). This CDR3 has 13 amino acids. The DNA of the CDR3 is TGTGCCAGCAGCCCAGGGGGCTCAGAGACCCAGTACTTC. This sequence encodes CASSPGGSETQYF.

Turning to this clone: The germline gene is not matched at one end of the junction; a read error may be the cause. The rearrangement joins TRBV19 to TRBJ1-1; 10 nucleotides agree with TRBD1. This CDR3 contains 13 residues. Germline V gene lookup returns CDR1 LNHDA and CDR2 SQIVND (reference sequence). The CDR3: CASRLGGTGAYSF. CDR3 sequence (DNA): TGTGCCAGTAGGCTAGGGGGGACAGGGGCCTACTCGTTT.

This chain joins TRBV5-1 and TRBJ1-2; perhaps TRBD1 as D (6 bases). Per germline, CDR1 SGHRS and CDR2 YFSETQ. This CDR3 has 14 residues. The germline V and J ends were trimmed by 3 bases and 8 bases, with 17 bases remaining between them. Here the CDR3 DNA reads TGCGCCAGCAGCTACCTACAGGGTTTTCCGGGCTACACCTTC. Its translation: CASSYLQGFPGYTF.

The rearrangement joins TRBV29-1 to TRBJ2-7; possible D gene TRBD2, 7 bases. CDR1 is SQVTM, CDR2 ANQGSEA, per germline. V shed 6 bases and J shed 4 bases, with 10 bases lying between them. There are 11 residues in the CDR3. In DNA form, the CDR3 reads TGCAGCGTCGGGGGGCGGTACGAGCAGTACTTC. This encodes CSVGGRYEQYF.

The CDR3 bases are TGTGCCAGCAGCCGGAGCGATCCCTACGAGCAGTACTTC. The encoded protein is CASSRSDPYEQYF. V usage is TRBV11-2 and J usage is TRBJ2-7, with no clear D. CDR1 and CDR2 from the germline V gene are SGHAT and FQNNGV. The ends were cut back, 5 bases at V and 2 bases at J, with 10 bases in the middle. The CDR3 loop spans 13 amino acids.

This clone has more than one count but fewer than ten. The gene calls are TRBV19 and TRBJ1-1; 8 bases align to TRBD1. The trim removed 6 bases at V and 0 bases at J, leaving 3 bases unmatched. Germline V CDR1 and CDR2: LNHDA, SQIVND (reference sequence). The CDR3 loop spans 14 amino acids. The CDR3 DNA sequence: TGTGCCAGTAGCTGGGACAGGTTGAACACTGAAGCTTTCTTT. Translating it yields CASSWDRLNTEAFF.